This T cell receptor (beta chain) stems from a study of early T cells in non-severe SARS-CoV-2 infection. Study outcomes and limitations: There was a bias toward anti-spike CD8 responses in VDJdb matching, which missed private and CD4 specificities.

Regarding this clonotype: As yet, its antigen is unknown.

Unique molecular identifiers were attached to individual cDNA molecules. TCRdb re-called the 5' RACE reads with MiXCR, one entry per CDR3 protein. The table shows 27,000 or so distinct CDR3 sequences, with about 3.8% occurring only once. The sequence was obtained from an adult who was a healthcare worker with PCR-confirmed SARS-CoV-2 infection or an uninfected control (not recorded which). The sequenced sample was whole blood.

The DNA for the CDR3 is TGTGCCAGCAGTTTAAGGGGAGGGTTGTACAATGAGCAGTTCTTC. This encodes CASSLRGGLYNEQFF. The chain recombines TRBV12-3 or TRBV12-4 with TRBJ2-1; 7 bases line up with TRBD2. V trimming: 2 bases; J trimming: 4 bases; junction bases outside the gene matches: 5. The CDR3 loop spans 15 amino acids.